The 7 T cell receptor beta chains presented below share a single source sample, sequenced in a study of cytomegalovirus exposure and HLA in healthy donors. PCR amplification relied on 60 Vbeta primers (plus 13 Jbeta primers). Generated by immunoSEQ multiplex PCR, the TCRdb table keeps only in-frame clones and is missing some. This sample yields about 200,000 clones, of which about 76% are seen a single time; approximately 0.36% belongs to the top ten. Source material: PBMCs. Every receptor here comes from a male donor in good health and CMV-seropositive.

This clone came up a few times. The chain carries TRBV10-2 and TRBJ1-1; D perhaps matches TRBD1 (6 bases). Deletions cut 2 bases from V and 7 bases from J, with 11 bases between. Per the germline V gene, CDR1 is WSHSY and CDR2 is SAAADI. The CDR3 runs to 13 residues. The CDR3 sequence is CASSEGQLIEAFF. The CDR3 DNA reads TGCGCCAGCAGTGAGGGACAGCTGATTGAAGCTTTCTTT.

The chain employs TRBV6-5 and TRBJ2-5, with a tentative D call TRBD1 (6 bases). The DNA matches TRBJ2-7 better at its end, which makes the J call doubtful. The length of the CDR3 is 15 residues. Looked up from germline, CDR1 is MNHEY and CDR2 is SVGAGI. CDR3 nucleotide sequence: TGTGCCAGCAGTACAAGGGGGTTAGGGGCCTACGAGCAGTACTTC. Its translation is CASSTRGLGAYEQYF.

J is TRBJ2-7 and V is TRBV6-5; D may be TRBD1 (6 bases). V was cut by 4 bases and J by 0 bases, with 13 bases left in between. The CDR3 is made up of 15 amino acids. Germline V gives CDR1 MNHEY, CDR2 SVGAGI. The CDR3 here is CASSFRDTGSYEQYF. In DNA form, the CDR3 reads TGTGCCAGCAGTTTCCGGGACACCGGCTCCTACGAGCAGTACTTC.

This clone came up a few times. This chain connects TRBV7-2 to TRBJ2-1; no clear D gene. Trimming cost V 1 base and J 4 bases, with 5 bases left between them. CDR1 SGHTA and CDR2 FQGNSA come from the germline V gene. The CDR3 extends over 13 amino acids. The DNA for the CDR3 is TGTGCCAGCAGCTTAGGGCAATACAATGAGCAGTTCTTC. Translation: CASSLGQYNEQFF.

CDR3 in DNA: TGTGCCAGCAGTCACCCAGAATCGAACACTGAAGCTTTCTTT. Translation gives CASSHPESNTEAFF. V usage is TRBV27 and J usage is TRBJ1-1; no definite D call. V dropped 5 bases and J dropped 1 base, with 11 bases sitting between them. From germline, CDR1 is MNHEY and CDR2 SMNVEV (reference sequence). The CDR3 extends over 14 amino acids.

The rearrangement joins TRBV20-1 to TRBJ2-3; D may be TRBD1 (6 bases). The V gene's germline CDR1 is DFQATT and CDR2 SNEGSKA (reference sequence). This CDR3 comprises 11 residues. Trimming shortened V by 6 bases and J by 5 bases, and 9 bases separated the two germline ends. The CDR3 sequence: CSAPGVDTQYF. In DNA, the CDR3 is TGCAGTGCCCCAGGGGTAGATACGCAGTATTTT.

The chain uses TRBV14 and TRBJ2-5; the match to TRBD2 covers 12 bases. The ends lost 3 bases at V and 2 bases at J; junction bases unmatched: 7. Germline-derived CDR1 and CDR2 are SGHDN and FVKESK. The CDR3 has 17 residues. The CDR3 DNA sequence: TGTGCCAGCAGCCAGGCACTAGCGGGGGGCCCGCAAGAGACCCAGTACTTC. Translated: CASSQALAGGPQETQYF.